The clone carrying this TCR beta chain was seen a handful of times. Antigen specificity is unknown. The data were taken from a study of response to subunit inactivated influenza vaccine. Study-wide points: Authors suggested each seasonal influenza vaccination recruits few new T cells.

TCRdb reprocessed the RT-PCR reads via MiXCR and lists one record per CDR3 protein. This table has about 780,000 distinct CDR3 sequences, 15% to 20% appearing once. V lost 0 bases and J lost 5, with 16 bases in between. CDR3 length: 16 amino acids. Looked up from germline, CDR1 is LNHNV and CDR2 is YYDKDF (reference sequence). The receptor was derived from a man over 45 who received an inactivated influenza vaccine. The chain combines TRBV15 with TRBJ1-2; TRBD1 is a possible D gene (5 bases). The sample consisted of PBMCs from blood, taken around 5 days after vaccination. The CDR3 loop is CATSRERADSGYGYTF. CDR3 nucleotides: TGTGCCACCAGCAGAGAAAGGGCTGACAGTGGGTATGGCTACACCTTC.